Listed below are T cell receptor beta chains from one sample, sequenced in a study of blood T cell repertoires in COVID-19. Libraries were prepared by immunoSEQ multiplex PCR; TCRdb keeps only in-frame clonotypes and omits some of them. In the table there are 100,000 to 120,000 clones, over 80% of which are singletons. The sequencing input was peripheral blood. The receptors come from a woman between 50 and 59 years old with acute or convalescent COVID-19. Each CDR3 is given with its conserved first and last residue. A D gene is named only where the DNA matches it firmly. Clone size is stated in some rows and not others, as once, few, many or a class when expanded.

abundance	len	j_gene	v_gene	d_gene	CDR3aa
-	16	TRBJ2-6	TRBV2	TRBD1	CASVLGGRSGANVLTF
-	15	TRBJ1-5	TRBV2	-	CASRYRVGSNQPQHF
once	15	TRBJ2-3	TRBV7-2	TRBD2	CASNPGGAFTDTQYF
-	13	TRBJ1-1	TRBV7-2	-	CASRLNSNTEAFF
once	15	TRBJ2-3	TRBV29-1	TRBD2	CSVRGGTSGTDTQYF
-	16	TRBJ2-2	TRBV18	-	CASSPSSPANTGELFF
-	12	TRBJ1-6	TRBV12-3/TRBV12-4	-	CASSFLGSPLHF
-	11	TRBJ1-2	TRBV30	-	CAWSTGYGYTF
-	15	TRBJ1-5	TRBV7-2	TRBD1	CASSLPTGGGQPQHF
-	13	TRBJ1-2	TRBV9	-	CASERGSNYGYTF
-	13	TRBJ2-1	TRBV7-2	-	CAAADRTYNEQFF
-	12	TRBJ2-1	TRBV21-1	-	CASSEVNNEQFF
-	16	TRBJ2-2	TRBV4-1	TRBD2	CASSQDRTSGTVELFF
-	17	TRBJ1-1	TRBV11-2	TRBD1	CASSFTGTGIMNTEAFF
-	15	TRBJ1-1	TRBV6-5	-	CASTKDQGANTEAFF
-	12	TRBJ2-3	TRBV5-1	-	CASSLLRDTQYF
-	13	TRBJ2-7	TRBV27	TRBD2	CASTGTSSYEQYF
-	15	TRBJ2-3	TRBV29-1	TRBD1	CSVQVTGGSTDTQYF
-	15	TRBJ2-1	TRBV6-5	-	CASRVTGTPYNEQFF
-	15	TRBJ1-4	TRBV2	-	CASSEQVRGNEKLFF
-	17	TRBJ1-1	TRBV5-1	TRBD1	CASSRWTGQRGSTEAFF
-	16	TRBJ2-1	TRBV6-2/TRBV6-3	TRBD1	CASSGSIRQGYNEQFF
-	16	TRBJ2-2	TRBV15	TRBD2	CATSRDPGGWSGELFF
-	16	TRBJ1-2	TRBV6-6	TRBD1	CASSQTGGAINYGYTF
-	13	TRBJ2-2	TRBV3-1/TRBV3-2	-	CASSPGNTGELFF
once	14	TRBJ1-1	TRBV4-1	TRBD1	CASSQDRGATEAFF
-	15	TRBJ2-5	TRBV19	-	CASSIGKGLQETQYF
-	14	TRBJ2-7	TRBV5-6	TRBD1	CASSSGTVVNEQYF
-	15	TRBJ2-7	TRBV19	-	CASSIGQGFSYEQYF
-	17	TRBJ1-5	TRBV19	-	CASSTTQGRYRNQPQHF
-	14	TRBJ2-3	TRBV27	-	CASSLWANTDTQYF
-	13	TRBJ2-7	TRBV29-1	TRBD1	CSVGQGDGSEQYF
-	13	TRBJ1-1	TRBV30	-	CAWNPGLNTEAFF
-	13	TRBJ2-7	TRBV19	-	CASRKAESHEQYF
-	16	TRBJ2-7	TRBV19	-	CASSISAEAPSYEQYF
-	15	TRBJ1-5	TRBV2	-	CASTGVLSSNQPQHF
-	17	TRBJ1-4	TRBV6-1	-	CASSAIIPTGHNEKLFF
-	14	TRBJ2-3	TRBV14	TRBD2	CASSPTSGGNTQYF